The clone carrying this T cell receptor (beta chain) was detected only a few times. Its antigen remains unknown. V was shortened by 5 bases and J by 2 bases, with 13 bases between the two germline ends. Germline values: CDR1 LNHDA, CDR2 SQIVND (reference sequence). The CDR3 extends over 15 amino acids. These data belong to a study of cytomegalovirus exposure and HLA in healthy donors. Study-wide results and caveats: A later analysis showed that HLA-associated TCR beta chains had undergone more clonal expansion than equally common others.

The study ran its PCR with 60 Vbeta and 13 Jbeta primers. Clones were read by immunoSEQ multiplex PCR, and TCRdb kept only the in-frame ones, dropping some. The sample lists 98,000 or so clones; roughly 80% were seen once. This rearrangement joins TRBV19 to TRBJ2-1; maybe TRBD1 (5 bases). This sequence was found in a female donor in good health and CMV-seronegative. The source material was PBMCs. The CDR3 is CASSRDSSPYNEQFF. The CDR3 DNA sequence: TGTGCCAGTAGTCGCGACAGCTCTCCCTACAATGAGCAGTTCTTC.